The 10 T cell receptor beta chains listed next were all sequenced from one sample in a study of blood T cell repertoires in COVID-19. Data came from immunoSEQ multiplex PCR; TCRdb stores just in-frame clones and leaves some out. There are about 420,000 clones in the sample; about 90% occur only once, and about 0.91% lies in the top ten. Sequencing was done on a sample of peripheral blood. The receptors stem from a man younger than 30 with COVID-19, enrolled during active disease.

This sequence joins TRBV27 and TRBJ2-7; 8 bases fit TRBD1. V lost 5 bases to trimming and J lost 6 bases; unmatched junction nucleotides: 9. This CDR3 comprises 14 residues. Germline CDR1 and CDR2: MNHEY and SMNVEV (reference sequence). For the CDR3, the DNA is TGTGCCAGCAGTCGACAGGGGAAGGCGGGCGAGCAGTACTTC. Its translation: CASSRQGKAGEQYF.

The chain links TRBV15 to TRBJ1-3, with a weak D call TRBD1 (5 bases). V lost 0 bases and J 0 bases, leaving 9 bases between the germline ends. This CDR3 comprises 16 residues. Germline lookup yields CDR1 LNHNV and CDR2 YYDKDF (reference sequence). The CDR3 spells CATSRDTGLSGNTIYF. The CDR3 DNA reads as TGTGCCACCAGCAGAGATACGGGACTCTCTGGAAACACCATATATTTT.

This chain joins TRBV19 and TRBJ1-1; no definite D call. This CDR3 spans 16 amino acids. Germline V lookup: CDR1 LNHDA, CDR2 SQIVND (reference sequence). V lost 7 bases, J lost 0 bases, and 18 bases lay in between. The CDR3 loop reads CASKEEWWAMNTEAFF. The CDR3 DNA is TGTGCCAGTAAGGAGGAATGGTGGGCCATGAACACTGAAGCTTTCTTT.

J is TRBJ2-1 and V is TRBV2, with TRBD1 matching over 9 bases. Germline CDR1 is SNHLY and CDR2 is FYNNEI. The CDR3 sequence is 15 residues long. With V trimmed by 7 bases and J by 5 bases, 9 bases remained unmatched. CDR3 bases: TGTGCCAGCAACCAGGACAGGGGTACGGACAATGAGCAGTTCTTC. Its translation: CASNQDRGTDNEQFF. Based on the CDR3 plus reference TRBV2 and TRBJ2-1, the full variable domain is EPEVTQTPSHQVTQMGQEVILRCVPISNHLYFYWYRQILGQKVEFLVSFYNNEISEKSEIFDDQFSVERPDGSNFTLKIRSTKLEDSAMYFCASNQDRGTDNEQFFGPGTRLTVL.

The chain employs TRBV5-4 and TRBJ2-5; 9 bases agree with TRBD1. Germline CDR1 is SGHNT and CDR2 is YYREEE (reference sequence). V was clipped by 4 bases and J by 3 bases; unmatched bases: 4. CDR3 length: 14 amino acids. The CDR3: CASSAGQGKETQYF. CDR3 nucleotide sequence: TGTGCCAGCAGCGCCGGACAGGGGAAAGAGACCCAGTACTTC. Combining the CDR3 with reference TRBV5-4 and TRBJ2-5 gives the whole variable domain ETGVTQSPTHLIKTRGQQVTLRCSSQSGHNTVSWYQQALGQGPQFIFQYYREEENGRGNFPPRFSGLQFPNYSSELNVNALELDDSALYLCASSAGQGKETQYFGPGTRLLVL.

The chain recombines TRBV19 with TRBJ2-6, with D hard to call. CDR1 LNHDA and CDR2 SQIVND come from the germline V gene (reference sequence). CDR3 size: 16 residues. Trimming shortened V by 9 bases and J by 0 bases, and 15 bases separated the two germline ends. CDR3 nucleotides: TGTGCCAGCAATCCTTTGACGGGCTCTGGGGCCAACGTCCTGACTTTC. Protein product: CASNPLTGSGANVLTF.

This chain uses TRBV3-1 (or the pseudogene TRBV3-2) with TRBJ1-6; 8 bases align to TRBD1. The germline V gene encodes CDR1 LGHDT and CDR2 YNNKEL (reference sequence). The CDR3 runs 13 residues. V trimming: 6 bases; J trimming: 6 bases; junction bases outside the gene matches: 1. CDR3 in DNA: TGTGCCAGCAGGGACAGGGTTAATTCACCCCTCCACTTT. It translates to CASRDRVNSPLHF.

The chain combines TRBV5-8 with TRBJ1-1, with TRBD1 matching over 7 bases. This CDR3 is 14 amino acids long. Germline trimming cut 4 bases from V and 5 bases from J; bases unmatched to any gene: 8. Germline CDR1 and CDR2: SGHTS and YDEGEE. The CDR3 DNA is TGTGCCAGCAGCATCCGGACAGGTTGGACTGAAGCTTTCTTT. Its protein is CASSIRTGWTEAFF.

This chain links TRBV3-1 (or the pseudogene TRBV3-2) with TRBJ2-5; D is perhaps TRBD2 (5 bases). Germline CDR1 LGHDT, CDR2 YNNKEL (reference sequence). The CDR3 extends over 14 amino acids. Trimming pared 2 bases from V and 2 bases from J, leaving 9 bases between. This chain's CDR3 is CASSQRGTQETQYF. CDR3 coding DNA: TGTGCCAGCAGCCAACGGGGAACGCAAGAGACCCAGTACTTC.

The rearrangement joins TRBV6-5 to TRBJ2-7; D not certain. The V gene lost 4 bases and the J gene lost 1 base, with 8 bases spanning the gap. Germline V gene sequence: CDR1 MNHEY, CDR2 SVGAGI. The CDR3 spans 13 residues. The CDR3 nucleotides read TGTGCCAGCAGTTCGACGGGTTCCTACGAGCAGTACTTC. Amino acid sequence: CASSSTGSYEQYF.